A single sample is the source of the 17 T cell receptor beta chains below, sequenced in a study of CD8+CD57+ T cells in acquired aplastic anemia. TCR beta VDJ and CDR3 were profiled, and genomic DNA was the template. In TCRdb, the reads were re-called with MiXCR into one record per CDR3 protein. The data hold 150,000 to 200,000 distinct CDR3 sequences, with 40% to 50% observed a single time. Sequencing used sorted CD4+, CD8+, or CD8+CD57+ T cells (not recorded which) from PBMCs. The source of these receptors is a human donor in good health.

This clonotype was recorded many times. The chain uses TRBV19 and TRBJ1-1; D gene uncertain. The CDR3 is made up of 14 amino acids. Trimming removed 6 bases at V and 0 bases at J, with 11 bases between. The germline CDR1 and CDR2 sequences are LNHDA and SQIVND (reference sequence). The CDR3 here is CASRVSRMNTEAFF. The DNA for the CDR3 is TGTGCCAGTAGGGTAAGTCGAATGAACACTGAAGCTTTCTTT.

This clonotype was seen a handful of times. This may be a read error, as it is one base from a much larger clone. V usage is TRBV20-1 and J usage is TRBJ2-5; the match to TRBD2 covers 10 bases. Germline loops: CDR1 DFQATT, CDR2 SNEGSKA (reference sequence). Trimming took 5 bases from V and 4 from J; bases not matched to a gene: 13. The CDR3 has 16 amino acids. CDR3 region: CSAGGLGSGGTETQYF. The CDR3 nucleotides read TGCAGTGCTGGAGGGTTAGGTAGCGGGGGGACAGAGACCCAGTACTTC.

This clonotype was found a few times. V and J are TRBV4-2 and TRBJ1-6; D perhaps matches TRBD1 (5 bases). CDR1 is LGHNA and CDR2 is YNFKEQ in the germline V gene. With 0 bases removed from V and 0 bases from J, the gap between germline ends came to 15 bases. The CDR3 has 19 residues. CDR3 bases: TGTGCCAGCAGCCAAGACCCCGGGACTCGGAGCTCCTATAATTCACCCCTCCACTTT. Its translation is CASSQDPGTRSSYNSPLHF.

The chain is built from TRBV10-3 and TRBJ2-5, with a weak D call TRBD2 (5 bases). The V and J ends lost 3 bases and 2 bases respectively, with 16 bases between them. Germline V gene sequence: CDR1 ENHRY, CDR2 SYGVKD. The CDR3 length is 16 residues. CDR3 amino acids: CAISEPRGVGQETQYF. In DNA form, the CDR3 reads TGTGCCATCAGTGAACCTCGGGGAGTGGGTCAAGAGACCCAGTACTTC.

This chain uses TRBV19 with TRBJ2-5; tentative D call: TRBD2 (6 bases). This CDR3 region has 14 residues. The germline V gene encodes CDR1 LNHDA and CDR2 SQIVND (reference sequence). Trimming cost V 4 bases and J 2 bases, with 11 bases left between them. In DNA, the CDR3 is TGTGCCAGTAGTAACCAGCGGGCACAAGAGACCCAGTACTTC. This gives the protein CASSNQRAQETQYF.

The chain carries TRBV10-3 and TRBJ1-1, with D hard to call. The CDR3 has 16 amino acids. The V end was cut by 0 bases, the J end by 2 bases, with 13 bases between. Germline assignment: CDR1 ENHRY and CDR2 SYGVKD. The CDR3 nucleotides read TGTGCCATCAGTGAGTCGAACTGGGGTACCAACACTGAAGCTTTCTTT. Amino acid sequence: CAISESNWGTNTEAFF.

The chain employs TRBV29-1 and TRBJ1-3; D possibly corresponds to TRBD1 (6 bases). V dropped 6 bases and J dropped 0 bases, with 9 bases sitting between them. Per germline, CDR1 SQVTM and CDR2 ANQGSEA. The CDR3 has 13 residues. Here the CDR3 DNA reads TGCAGCGTCGAACAGGGCTCTGGAAACACCATATATTTT. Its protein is CSVEQGSGNTIYF.

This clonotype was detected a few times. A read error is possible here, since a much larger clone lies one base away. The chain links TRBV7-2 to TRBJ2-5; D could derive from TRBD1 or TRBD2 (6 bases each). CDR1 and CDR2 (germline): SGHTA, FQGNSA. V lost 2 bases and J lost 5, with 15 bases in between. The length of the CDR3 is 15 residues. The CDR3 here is CASSLTPGGGETQYF. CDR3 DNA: TGTGCCAGCAGCTTAACGCCCGGGGGCGGGGAGACCCAGTACTTC.

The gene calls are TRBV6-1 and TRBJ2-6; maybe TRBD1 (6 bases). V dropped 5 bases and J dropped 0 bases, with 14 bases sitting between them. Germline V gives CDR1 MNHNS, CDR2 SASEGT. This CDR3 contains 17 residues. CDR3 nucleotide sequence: TGTGCCAGCAGTCCGACAGGTACCTCCTCTGGGGCCAACGTCCTGACTTTC. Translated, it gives CASSPTGTSSGANVLTF.

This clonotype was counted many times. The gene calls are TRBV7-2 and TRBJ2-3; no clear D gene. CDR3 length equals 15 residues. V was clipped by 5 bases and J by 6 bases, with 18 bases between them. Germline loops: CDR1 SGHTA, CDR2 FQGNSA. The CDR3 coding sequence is TGTGCCAGCAGCCGGGCGATAGCACCCCGGGATACGCAGTATTTT. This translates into CASSRAIAPRDTQYF.

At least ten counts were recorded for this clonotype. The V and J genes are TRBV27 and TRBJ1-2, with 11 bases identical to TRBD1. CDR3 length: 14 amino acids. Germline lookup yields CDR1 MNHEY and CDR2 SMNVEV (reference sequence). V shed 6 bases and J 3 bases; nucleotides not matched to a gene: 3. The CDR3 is CASRRTGGDYGYTF. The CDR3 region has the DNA TGTGCCAGCAGAAGGACAGGGGGCGACTATGGCTACACCTTC.

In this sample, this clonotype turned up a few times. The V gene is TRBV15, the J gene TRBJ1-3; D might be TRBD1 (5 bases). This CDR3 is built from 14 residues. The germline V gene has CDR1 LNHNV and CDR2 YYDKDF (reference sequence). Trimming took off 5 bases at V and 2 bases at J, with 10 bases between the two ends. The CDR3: CATSSKTAGNTIYF. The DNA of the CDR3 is TGTGCCACCAGCTCAAAGACAGCTGGAAACACCATATATTTT. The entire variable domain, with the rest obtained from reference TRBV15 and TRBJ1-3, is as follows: DAMVIQNPRYQVTQFGKPVTLSCSQTLNHNVMYWYQQKSSQAPKLLFHYYDKDFNNEADTPDNFQSRRPNTSFCFLDIRSPGLGDTAMYLCATSSKTAGNTIYFGEGSWLTVV.

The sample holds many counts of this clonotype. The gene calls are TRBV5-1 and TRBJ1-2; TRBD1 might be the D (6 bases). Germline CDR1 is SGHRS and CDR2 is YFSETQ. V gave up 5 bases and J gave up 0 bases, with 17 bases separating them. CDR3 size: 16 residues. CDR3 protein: CASRASGGAPNYGYTF. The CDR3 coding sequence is TGCGCCAGCAGAGCGAGCGGGGGCGCCCCTAACTATGGCTACACCTTC.

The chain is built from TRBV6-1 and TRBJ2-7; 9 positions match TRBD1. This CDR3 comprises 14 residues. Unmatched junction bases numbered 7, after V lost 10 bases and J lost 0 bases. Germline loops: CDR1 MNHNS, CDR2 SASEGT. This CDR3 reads CAITTGGDSYEQYF. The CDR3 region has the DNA TGTGCCATCACAACAGGGGGCGACTCCTACGAGCAGTACTTC.

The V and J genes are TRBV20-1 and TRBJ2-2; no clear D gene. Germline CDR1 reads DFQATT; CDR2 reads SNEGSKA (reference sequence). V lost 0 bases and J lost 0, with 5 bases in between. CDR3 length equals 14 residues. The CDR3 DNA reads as TGCAGTGCTAGAGATCAGACGAACACCGGGGAGCTGTTTTTT. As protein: CSARDQTNTGELFF.

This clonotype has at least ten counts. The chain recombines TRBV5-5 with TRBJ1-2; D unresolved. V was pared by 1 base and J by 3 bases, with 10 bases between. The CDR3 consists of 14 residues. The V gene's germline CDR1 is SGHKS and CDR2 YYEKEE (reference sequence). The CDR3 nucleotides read TGTGCCAGCAGCTTGCACAGTTCCTACTATGGCTACACCTTC. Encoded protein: CASSLHSSYYGYTF.

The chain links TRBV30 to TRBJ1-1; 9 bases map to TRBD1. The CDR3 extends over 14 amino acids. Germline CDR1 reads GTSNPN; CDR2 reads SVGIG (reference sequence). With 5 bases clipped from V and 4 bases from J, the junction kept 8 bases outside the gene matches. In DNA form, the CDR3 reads TGTGCCTGGCGCCAGGGACAGGGCGGCACTGAAGCTTTCTTT. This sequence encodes CAWRQGQGGTEAFF. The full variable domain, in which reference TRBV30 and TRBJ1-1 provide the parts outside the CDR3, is SQTIHQWPATLVQPVGSPLSLECTVEGTSNPNLYWYRQAAGRGLQLLFYSVGIGQISSEVPQNLSASRPQDRQFILSSKKLLLSDSGFYLCAWRQGQGGTEAFFGQGTRLTVV.